These 32 T cell receptor beta chains came from one sample sequenced in a study of neoadjuvant anti-PD-1 for oral cavity cancer. The time point is: after neoadjuvant nivolumab, at surgical resection. Sequenced by immunoSEQ multiplex PCR; TCRdb stores in-frame clones only, minus some. Here the sample spans 4,500 to 6,500 clones, approximately 60% being singletons. The sample in question was tumor tissue, obtained after nivolumab (anti-PD-1) treatment. The receptors here all came from a person between 40 and 85 years old with oral cavity squamous cell carcinoma.

This clone came up once. The chain is built from TRBV19 and TRBJ2-4; the D gene is possibly TRBD1 (6 bases). Trimming cost V 5 bases and J 7 bases, with 12 bases left between them. The CDR3 sequence is 13 residues long. Germline CDR1 LNHDA, CDR2 SQIVND (reference sequence). The CDR3 sequence is CASSFQQGNIQYF. The CDR3 DNA reads as TGTGCCAGTAGTTTTCAACAGGGTAACATTCAGTACTTC.

Remarks on this clone: One end of the junction does not line up with germline, which may come from a read error. V is TRBV7-7 and J is TRBJ2-1, with D possibly matching TRBD1 (5 bases). Germline V gene sequence: CDR1 SSHAT, CDR2 FNYEAQ (reference sequence). The CDR3 has 15 amino acids. The CDR3 sequence: CASSLSIDSLGEQFF. CDR3 in DNA: TGTGCTAGCAGCTTATCTATCGACAGCCTGGGAGAGCAGTTCTTC.

The chain is built from TRBV19 and TRBJ2-5; weak D call: TRBD2 (6 bases). V was clipped by 3 bases and J by 5 bases, with 16 bases between them. The CDR3 runs 15 residues. Germline CDR1 and CDR2: LNHDA and SQIVND (reference sequence). The CDR3: CASSISGLEGETQYF. CDR3 nucleotide sequence: TGTGCCAGTAGTATCAGCGGCCTGGAGGGGGAGACCCAGTACTTC. Variable domain in full (rest from reference TRBV19 and TRBJ2-5): DGGITQSPKYLFRKEGQNVTLSCEQNLNHDAMYWYRQDPGQGLRLIYYSQIVNDFQKGDIAEGYSVSREKKESFPLTVTSAQKNPTAFYLCASSISGLEGETQYFGPGTRLLVL.

This clone was counted only a few times. This chain links TRBV28 with TRBJ1-1; D is possibly TRBD1 (6 bases). With 3 bases removed from V and 2 bases from J, the gap between germline ends came to 13 bases. The germline V gene encodes CDR1 MDHEN and CDR2 SYDVKM. This CDR3 contains 15 residues. CDR3 loop: CASSLIGGVNTEAFF. The CDR3, as DNA: TGTGCCAGCAGTTTGATAGGGGGTGTTAACACTGAAGCTTTCTTT.

The chain couples TRBV29-1 to TRBJ2-7; 8 nucleotides line up with TRBD1. V lost 5 bases and J lost 3; bases outside the gene matches: 3. The germline gives CDR1 SQVTM, CDR2 ANQGSEA. The CDR3 extends over 12 amino acids. In DNA, the CDR3 is TGCAGCGTTTACAGGGGGAACTACGAGCAGTACTTC. It yields the protein CSVYRGNYEQYF.

The rearrangement links TRBV7-6 to TRBJ2-5, with D possibly TRBD1 on 6 matching bases. The length of the CDR3 is 12 residues. V shed 8 bases and J shed 3 bases, with 10 bases lying between them. Germline loops: CDR1 SGHVS, CDR2 FNYEAQ. The CDR3: CASGQSEETQYF. The CDR3 nucleotides read TGTGCCAGCGGACAGTCCGAAGAGACCCAGTACTTC.

Within the sample, this clone is medium-sized (0.01 to 0.1%). At one boundary the junction diverges from the germline segment, which might be a read error. The DNA for the CDR3 is TGTGCCAGCTCCCCACCCGCGGGACGGAAGCACGAGCAGTACTTC. Encoded protein: CASSPPAGRKHEQYF. This sequence joins TRBV18 and TRBJ2-7, with a possible D match to TRBD2 (6 bases). This CDR3 is 15 amino acids long. Per the germline V gene, CDR1 is KGHSH and CDR2 is LQKENI.

Sample share makes this clone large. V usage is TRBV19 and J usage is TRBJ1-2; TRBD1 matches 7 bases. The V gene end was trimmed by 8 bases and the J gene end by 0 bases; junction bases not matched to a gene: 6. CDR1 and CDR2 from the germline V gene are LNHDA and SQIVND (reference sequence). The CDR3 has 14 residues. The CDR3 DNA reads as TGTGCCAGTTTGGGACAGCTTACTAACTATGGCTACACCTTC. Translated: CASLGQLTNYGYTF.

This clone was observed a handful of times. This sequence joins TRBV28 and TRBJ2-1, with D unresolved. In germline, CDR1 is MDHEN, CDR2 SYDVKM. Trimming took off 2 bases at V and 13 bases at J, with 9 bases between the two ends. The CDR3 sequence is 11 residues long. The CDR3 DNA reads TGTGCCAGCAGTTTAGGGCGGACCCAGTTCTTC. It yields the protein CASSLGRTQFF.

The V call is TRBV5-1, the J call TRBJ2-7; D is perhaps TRBD2 (5 bases). This CDR3 contains 14 residues. Germline V CDR1 and CDR2: SGHRS, YFSETQ. The V and J ends lost 3 bases and 0 bases respectively, with 10 bases between them. The CDR3 nucleotides read TGCGCCAGCAGCTCCCTAGCTACCTCCTACGAGCAGTACTTC. Translating it yields CASSSLATSYEQYF.

This chain joins TRBV6-5 and TRBJ2-7, with 7 bases matching TRBD1. This CDR3 comprises 15 residues. The V gene end was trimmed by 7 bases and the J gene end by 4 bases; junction bases not matched to a gene: 13. From germline, CDR1 is MNHEY and CDR2 SVGAGI. The CDR3: CASTSTDRVSYEQYF. The CDR3 DNA reads as TGTGCCAGCACTTCCACCGACAGGGTTTCTTACGAGCAGTACTTC.

V is TRBV5-4 and J is TRBJ1-2; 8 nucleotides line up with TRBD1. CDR3 size: 14 residues. Germline V gene data show CDR1 as SGHNT and CDR2 as YYREEE (reference sequence). V dropped 4 bases and J dropped 4; count of bases not matched to a gene: 6. CDR3 in amino acids: CASSRTGMGYGYTF. The CDR3 region has the DNA TGTGCCAGCAGCCGGACAGGGATGGGCTATGGCTACACCTTC. Full variable domain (rest looked up from reference TRBV5-4 and TRBJ1-2): ETGVTQSPTHLIKTRGQQVTLRCSSQSGHNTVSWYQQALGQGPQFIFQYYREEENGRGNFPPRFSGLQFPNYSSELNVNALELDDSALYLCASSRTGMGYGYTFGSGTRLTVV.

This chain joins TRBV6-6 and TRBJ1-1; a weak D match, TRBD1 (5 bases). The CDR3 sequence is 14 residues long. Germline V gene sequence: CDR1 MNHNY, CDR2 SVGAGI (reference sequence). Trimming cost V 6 bases and J 1 base, with 12 bases left between them. CDR3 region: CASRSGLGNTEAFF. As DNA, the CDR3 is TGTGCCAGCAGGTCGGGACTCGGGAACACTGAAGCTTTCTTT.

The chain carries TRBV6-1 and TRBJ2-1; D remains ambiguous. Per germline, CDR1 MNHNS and CDR2 SASEGT. V lost 7 bases to trimming and J lost 9 bases, with 19 bases between them. The CDR3 loop spans 14 amino acids. The DNA of the CDR3 is TGTGCCAGCACTCCAACCGGAAGTCCCAGTGAGCAGTTCTTC. It yields the protein CASTPTGSPSEQFF.

The V and J genes are TRBV7-6 and TRBJ2-1; 9 bases match TRBD1. Germline V CDR1 and CDR2: SGHVS, FNYEAQ. Trimming took 0 bases from V and 2 from J; bases not matched to a gene: 8. The CDR3 contains 18 residues. This CDR3 reads CASSLAGTGLAAYNEQFF. The CDR3 DNA is TGTGCCAGCAGCTTAGCCGGGACAGGGCTCGCCGCCTACAATGAGCAGTTCTTC.

The genes are TRBV5-6 and TRBJ1-2; D perhaps matches TRBD1 (6 bases). The CDR3 runs to 16 residues. Deletions cut 3 bases from V and 2 bases from J, with 17 bases between. Germline CDR1 SGHDT, CDR2 YYEEEE. DNA for the CDR3: TGTGCCAGCAGCTCCCTCTTCGGACAGACAAACTATGGCTACACCTTC. It encodes CASSSLFGQTNYGYTF.

The rearrangement joins TRBV12-5 to TRBJ2-3, with a possible D match to TRBD1 (5 bases). V was cut by 0 bases and J by 1 base, with 11 bases left in between. The CDR3 has 16 amino acids. Germline V CDR1 and CDR2: LGHNT, FRNRAP. CDR3 loop: CASGLVQGAGTDTQYF. The CDR3 nucleotides are TGTGCTAGTGGTTTGGTACAAGGGGCCGGCACAGATACGCAGTATTTT.

This clone has a handful of counts. This chain connects TRBV2 to TRBJ2-5; 15 bases fit TRBD2. Trimming removed 1 base from V and 5 bases from J; junction bases left unmatched: 5. This CDR3 is built from 17 residues. Germline assignment: CDR1 SNHLY and CDR2 FYNNEI. CDR3 region: CASSEGTSGRAWETQYF. The CDR3 DNA reads as TGTGCCAGCAGTGAAGGGACTAGCGGGAGGGCCTGGGAGACCCAGTACTTC.

V usage is TRBV5-4 and J usage is TRBJ2-7; 7 bases agree with TRBD1. The length of the CDR3 is 13 residues. The V gene end was trimmed by 5 bases and the J gene end by 7 bases; junction bases not matched to a gene: 9. CDR1 SGHNT and CDR2 YYREEE come from the germline V gene (reference sequence). The CDR3: CASREQGFGEQYF. In nucleotides, the CDR3 is TGTGCCAGCAGGGAACAGGGGTTCGGTGAGCAGTACTTC.

This clone was counted a single time. CDR3: CASSRDLSYEQYF. In DNA, the CDR3 is TGTGCCAGCAGCCGCGACCTCTCCTACGAGCAGTACTTC. V is TRBV6-1 and J is TRBJ2-7; no clear D gene. Germline CDR1 reads MNHNS; CDR2 reads SASEGT. Trimming cost V 6 bases and J 0 bases, with 9 bases left between them. The CDR3 spans 13 residues.

The chain carries TRBV5-1 and TRBJ2-3, with unresolved D. V dropped 5 bases and J dropped 1 base, with 8 bases sitting between them. The CDR3 consists of 13 residues. Germline assignment: CDR1 SGHRS and CDR2 YFSETQ. In nucleotides, the CDR3 is TGCGCCAGCAGGCGCCGTCGCACAGATACGCAGTATTTT. This sequence encodes CASRRRRTDTQYF.

V gene TRBV28 combines with J gene TRBJ1-2; D possibly corresponds to TRBD1 (5 bases). V shed 3 bases and J shed 4 bases, with 12 bases lying between them. Germline V gene sequence: CDR1 MDHEN, CDR2 SYDVKM. This CDR3 has 14 amino acids. The CDR3 coding sequence is TGTGCCAGCAGTTTCGTCGGGGGGACCTATGGCTACACCTTC. Its protein is CASSFVGGTYGYTF.

The chain combines TRBV5-1 with TRBJ1-3; the D gene is possibly TRBD1 (6 bases). CDR3 length equals 15 residues. Trimming left V 3 bases short and J 4 bases short, with 14 bases between. Germline assignment: CDR1 SGHRS and CDR2 YFSETQ. The CDR3 is CASSSGGAGGNTIYF. As DNA, the CDR3 is TGCGCCAGCAGCTCGGGGGGCGCGGGCGGAAACACCATATATTTT.

The rearrangement links TRBV19 to TRBJ1-5, with D unclear. In germline, CDR1 is LNHDA, CDR2 SQIVND (reference sequence). The CDR3 runs to 15 residues. Trimming cost V 7 bases and J 2 bases, with 15 bases left between them. The CDR3 sequence is CASTKDVSGNQPQHF. CDR3 DNA: TGTGCCAGTACTAAGGATGTTTCGGGCAATCAGCCCCAGCATTTT.

This clone was recorded only once. The chain carries TRBV7-9 and TRBJ2-7, with 13 bases identical to TRBD2. Germline V gene data show CDR1 as SEHNR and CDR2 as FQNEAQ (reference sequence). V shed 3 bases, J shed 7 bases, and the junction held 6 bases outside the gene matches. The CDR3 sequence is 15 residues long. The CDR3 sequence: CASSLTSGRIREQYF. CDR3 bases: TGTGCCAGCAGCTTGACTAGCGGGAGGATTCGAGAGCAGTACTTC.

The chain links TRBV7-9 to TRBJ1-4; tentatively, D is TRBD1 (6 bases). CDR1 and CDR2 (germline): SEHNR, FQNEAQ (reference sequence). Trimming left V 5 bases short and J 1 base short, with 17 bases between. This CDR3 region has 17 residues. The CDR3 DNA is TGTGCCAGCAGCCCCTTAGGAGGGGGAAGAACTAATGAAAAACTGTTTTTT. This codes for CASSPLGGGRTNEKLFF.

The gene calls are TRBV7-2 and TRBJ2-1; D gene uncertain. Germline V gene lookup returns CDR1 SGHTA and CDR2 FQGNSA. V lost 5 bases and J 8 bases, leaving 10 bases between the germline ends. The CDR3 spans 12 residues. This CDR3 is CASSPDGYEQFF. The CDR3 DNA sequence: TGTGCCAGCAGCCCGGATGGGTATGAGCAGTTCTTC.

The chain employs TRBV9 and TRBJ2-1; TRBD2 aligns across 7 bases. Per the germline V gene, CDR1 is SGDLS and CDR2 is YYNGEE. J lost 6 bases, V lost 3 bases, and 9 bases had no gene match. This CDR3 region has 15 residues. The CDR3 is CASSAQGGSTNEQFF. The CDR3 nucleotides read TGTGCCAGCAGCGCCCAGGGAGGGAGTACCAATGAGCAGTTCTTC.

The rearrangement links TRBV6-5 to TRBJ2-2, with D tentatively TRBD2 (5 bases). V dropped 6 bases and J dropped 5 bases, with 13 bases sitting between them. The CDR3 consists of 14 residues. Germline CDR1 reads MNHEY; CDR2 reads SVGAGI. The CDR3 region is CASRGDGSTGELFF. The CDR3 bases are TGTGCCAGCAGGGGAGACGGTTCAACCGGGGAGCTGTTTTTT.

The chain uses TRBV9 and TRBJ2-1, with 10 nucleotides matching TRBD2. Trimming took 4 bases from V and 9 from J; bases not matched to a gene: 16. CDR1 is SGDLS, CDR2 YYNGEE, per germline. The CDR3 has 17 amino acids. CDR3 residues: CASSHHPTSGITPEQFF. The CDR3 bases are TGTGCCAGCAGCCACCACCCCACTAGCGGGATAACACCTGAGCAGTTCTTC.

This clone turned up a few times. The chain uses TRBV4-1 and TRBJ1-4, with 11 bases identical to TRBD1. Germline lookup yields CDR1 MGHRA and CDR2 YSYEKL. V shed 4 bases and J 2 bases; nucleotides not matched to a gene: 3. The CDR3 loop spans 16 amino acids. The CDR3 region has the DNA TGCGCCAGCAGCCCAGGACAGGGGGCGACTAATGAAAAACTGTTTTTT. It codes for CASSPGQGATNEKLFF.

In its sample, this clone ranks as medium-sized. The gene calls are TRBV7-9 and TRBJ2-1; D may correspond to TRBD1 or TRBD2 (6 bases each). The CDR3 contains 14 residues. Germline-derived CDR1 and CDR2 are SEHNR and FQNEAQ (reference sequence). The V gene lost 2 bases and the J gene lost 6 bases, with 11 bases spanning the gap. The CDR3 DNA reads TGTGCCAGCAGCTTAACGGGGGCGGGCAATGAGCAGTTCTTC. This codes for CASSLTGAGNEQFF.